The 30 T cell receptor beta chains in this list originate from one sample, sequenced in a study of blood T cell repertoires in COVID-19. Measured with immunoSEQ multiplex PCR; TCRdb has only the in-frame clones, and not every one. The sample contains roughly 250,000 clones, about 76% of which appear only once. The specimen sequenced was peripheral blood. The receptors stem from an older woman with active or convalescent COVID-19.

The rearrangement uses TRBV29-1 and TRBJ1-2, with a weak D call TRBD1 (6 bases). V was clipped by 1 base and J by 2 bases, with 8 bases between them. The CDR3 is 13 residues long. Germline-derived CDR1 and CDR2 are SQVTM and ANQGSEA. CDR3 nucleotides: TGCAGCGTTGAAGGTACAGGGAACTATGGCTACACCTTC. Translated: CSVEGTGNYGYTF.

This chain connects TRBV24-1 to TRBJ1-3, with D perhaps TRBD1 (5 bases). The CDR3 consists of 13 residues. V was trimmed by 7 bases and J by 4 bases, leaving 10 bases between them. CDR1 and CDR2 from the germline V gene are KGHDR and SFDVKD. The CDR3 region is CATRTGHGNTIYF. The CDR3 coding sequence is TGTGCCACCAGAACCGGACACGGAAACACCATATATTTT.

DNA for the CDR3: TGTGCCAGCAGCCAGGGACTAGCGAGCCAAGAGACCCAGTACTTC. This codes for CASSQGLASQETQYF. This chain connects TRBV3-1 (or the pseudogene TRBV3-2) to TRBJ2-5; 10 positions agree with TRBD2. Germline V lookup: CDR1 LGHDT, CDR2 YNNKEL (reference sequence). CDR3 length: 15 residues. The V gene end was trimmed by 3 bases and the J gene end by 1 base; junction bases not matched to a gene: 2.

This clone was counted between two and nine times. The genes are TRBV19 and TRBJ1-5, with D possibly matching TRBD1 (5 bases). The CDR3 spans 15 residues. Trimming took off 3 bases at V and 4 bases at J, with 13 bases between the two ends. Germline lookup yields CDR1 LNHDA and CDR2 SQIVND (reference sequence). DNA for the CDR3: TGTGCCAGTAGTATGGCGGGGGGTAGGAATCAGCCCCAGCATTTT. Residues: CASSMAGGRNQPQHF.

There are a few counts of this clone. The genes are TRBV6-2 or TRBV6-3 and TRBJ1-2; 7 bases line up with TRBD1. V dropped 5 bases and J dropped 4; count of bases not matched to a gene: 4. The germline CDR1 and CDR2 sequences are MNHEY and SVGEGT. The CDR3 is 13 residues long. The CDR3 DNA is TGTGCCAGCAGTCCAGACAGGGTCTATGGCTACACCTTC. It yields the protein CASSPDRVYGYTF.

The CDR3 DNA sequence: TGTGCCAGCAGCTCCCCGACAGGGGGACGCTCTGGGGCCAACGTCCTGACTTTC. Its translation: CASSSPTGGRSGANVLTF. The chain uses TRBV7-9 and TRBJ2-6; 9 nucleotides align to TRBD1. Germline CDR1 and CDR2: SEHNR and FQNEAQ (reference sequence). Losses at the gene ends were 4 bases for V and 0 bases for J; bases not matched to a gene: 7. This CDR3 contains 18 residues.

The chain carries TRBV7-9 and TRBJ1-1; D unclear. Deletions cut 5 bases from V and 0 bases from J, with 7 bases between. The CDR3 is made up of 13 amino acids. Germline CDR1 and CDR2: SEHNR and FQNEAQ (reference sequence). The CDR3 here is CASSRDMNTEAFF. CDR3 in DNA: TGTGCCAGCAGCCGGGATATGAACACTGAAGCTTTCTTT.

The V gene is TRBV7-2, the J gene TRBJ1-1; 8 bases are a match to TRBD1. Unmatched junction bases numbered 8, after V lost 4 bases and J lost 4 bases. The CDR3 sequence is 15 residues long. Per germline, CDR1 SGHTA and CDR2 FQGNSA. In DNA form, the CDR3 reads TGTGCCAGCAGCTCCCGGACAGGGAGTTTCACTGAAGCTTTCTTT. This gives the protein CASSSRTGSFTEAFF.

This clone was seen a handful of times. V and J are TRBV6-5 and TRBJ1-1; D gene uncertain. Germline V CDR1 and CDR2: MNHEY, SVGAGI. CDR3 length: 12 residues. With 5 bases removed from V and 1 base from J, the gap between germline ends came to 5 bases. CDR3 nucleotides: TGTGCCAGCAGTAACGGGAACACTGAAGCTTTCTTT. Amino acids: CASSNGNTEAFF.

The chain combines TRBV3-1 (or the pseudogene TRBV3-2) with TRBJ1-3; TRBD1 matches 8 bases. CDR1 LGHDT and CDR2 YNNKEL come from the germline V gene (reference sequence). J was trimmed by 0 bases and V by 4 bases; bases with no gene match: 5. The CDR3 extends over 16 amino acids. This CDR3 is CASSRGQGLSGNTIYF. As DNA, the CDR3 is TGTGCCAGCAGCCGCGGACAGGGACTCTCTGGAAACACCATATATTTT.

The V and J genes are TRBV5-1 and TRBJ2-7; 7 nucleotides line up with TRBD1. V gave up 1 base and J gave up 3 bases; unmatched junction bases: 7. CDR1 SGHRS and CDR2 YFSETQ come from the germline V gene. This CDR3 contains 15 residues. DNA for the CDR3: TGCGCCAGCAGCTTGAATCCAGGGGGAAACTACGAGCAGTACTTC. Translation gives CASSLNPGGNYEQYF.

A single count supports this clone. The J gene is TRBJ2-3, the V gene TRBV5-8; tentatively, D is TRBD1 (6 bases). Germline values: CDR1 SGHTS, CDR2 YDEGEE. V lost 1 base to trimming and J lost 6 bases, with 6 bases between them. The CDR3 has 12 amino acids. The DNA for the CDR3 is TGTGCCAGCAGCTTGCAGGGGGATACGCAGTATTTT. Protein sequence: CASSLQGDTQYF.

The chain recombines TRBV7-9 with TRBJ1-5; 7 bases are shared with TRBD1. Germline trimming cut 1 base from V and 15 bases from J; bases unmatched to any gene: 12. The germline CDR1 and CDR2 sequences are SEHNR and FQNEAQ (reference sequence). The CDR3 spans 14 residues. In DNA form, the CDR3 reads TGTGCCAGCAGCTTAGGGACAGGAGGAGAGCGCTGGCATTTT. Its translation is CASSLGTGGERWHF. Full variable domain (remainder filled in from reference TRBV7-9 and TRBJ1-5): DTGVSQNPRHKITKRGQNVTFRCDPISEHNRLYWYRQTLGQGPEFLTYFQNEAQLEKSRLLSDRFSAERPKGSFSTLEIQRTEQGDSAMYLCASSLGTGGERWHFGDGTRLSIL.

The chain uses TRBV19 and TRBJ2-3, with D possibly being TRBD1 (7 bases). The CDR3 has 16 residues. Per germline, CDR1 LNHDA and CDR2 SQIVND (reference sequence). Trimming cost V 0 bases and J 1 base, with 11 bases left between them. In nucleotides, the CDR3 is TGTGCCAGTAGTATAGAGGGCAGGGGGGGCACAGATACGCAGTATTTT. It codes for CASSIEGRGGTDTQYF. Filled out from reference TRBV19 and TRBJ2-3, the complete variable domain reads DGGITQSPKYLFRKEGQNVTLSCEQNLNHDAMYWYRQDPGQGLRLIYYSQIVNDFQKGDIAEGYSVSREKKESFPLTVTSAQKNPTAFYLCASSIEGRGGTDTQYFGPGTRLTVL.

This chain links TRBV6-5 with TRBJ1-1, with 9 bases lining up with TRBD1. The trim removed 6 bases at V and 6 bases at J, leaving 8 bases unmatched. The CDR3 length is 14 residues. Germline V gene data show CDR1 as MNHEY and CDR2 as SVGAGI. CDR3 coding DNA: TGTGCCAGCAGGTACAGGGGGCATGTGGCTGAAGCTTTCTTT. This encodes CASRYRGHVAEAFF.

The CDR3 sequence: CASSLGQRGAGGELFF. Here the CDR3 DNA reads TGTGCCAGCAGTTTAGGCCAGCGGGGGGCCGGCGGGGAGCTGTTTTTT. The V and J genes are TRBV27 and TRBJ2-2; TRBD2 matches 9 bases. V lost 2 bases, J lost 7 bases, and 8 bases stayed unmatched. This CDR3 region has 16 residues. Germline lookup yields CDR1 MNHEY and CDR2 SMNVEV (reference sequence).

The chain couples TRBV15 to TRBJ2-3, with 7 bases lining up with TRBD2. Looked up from germline, CDR1 is LNHNV and CDR2 is YYDKDF (reference sequence). The CDR3 is 14 residues long. The junction had 1 base not matched to a gene; V was cut back by 0 bases and J by 4 bases. Here the CDR3 reads CATSREAGADTQYF. The DNA for the CDR3 is TGTGCCACCAGCAGAGAGGCGGGAGCAGATACGCAGTATTTT. The complete variable domain, with remaining parts taken from reference TRBV15 and TRBJ2-3, reads DAMVIQNPRYQVTQFGKPVTLSCSQTLNHNVMYWYQQKSSQAPKLLFHYYDKDFNNEADTPDNFQSRRPNTSFCFLDIRSPGLGDTAMYLCATSREAGADTQYFGPGTRLTVL.

This chain uses TRBV3-1 (or the pseudogene TRBV3-2) with TRBJ2-4; 7 bases line up with TRBD1. The CDR3 runs 14 residues. CDR1 is LGHDT and CDR2 is YNNKEL in the germline V gene (reference sequence). With V trimmed by 1 base and J by 6 bases, 3 bases remained unmatched. As DNA, the CDR3 is TGTGCCAGCAGCCAAGCGGCAGGGGGAAACATTCAGTACTTC. Translation gives CASSQAAGGNIQYF.

Only one count was recorded for this clone. V and J are TRBV7-9 and TRBJ2-7; weak D call: TRBD2 (5 bases). The germline CDR1 and CDR2 sequences are SEHNR and FQNEAQ (reference sequence). V was trimmed by 5 bases and J by 2 bases, leaving 13 bases between them. The CDR3 consists of 14 residues. CDR3 bases: TGTGCCAGCAGCCCGTTGACGGAGGCCTACGAGCAGTACTTC. This translates into CASSPLTEAYEQYF.

V is TRBV7-8 and J is TRBJ1-2, with D possibly TRBD1 on 5 matching bases. Germline CDR1 SGHVS, CDR2 FQNEAQ. CDR3 length equals 12 residues. V was shortened by 5 bases and J by 10 bases, with 14 bases between the two germline ends. The DNA of the CDR3 is TGTGCCAGCAGCCCAACCATCAGGGACTACACCTTC. This sequence encodes CASSPTIRDYTF. The variable domain in full, completed from reference TRBV7-8 and TRBJ1-2, reads GAGVSQSPRYKVAKRGQDVALRCDPISGHVSLFWYQQALGQGPEFLTYFQNEAQLDKSGLPSDRFFAERPEGSVSTLKIQRTQQEDSAVYLCASSPTIRDYTFGSGTRLTVV.

This chain uses TRBV6-5 with TRBJ2-1, with D tentatively TRBD2 (5 bases). Trimming took off 6 bases at V and 10 bases at J, with 16 bases between the two ends. CDR1 and CDR2 (germline): MNHEY, SVGAGI. The CDR3 has 13 residues. The CDR3 region has the DNA TGTGCCAGCAGCCGAAGCGGAGCGTCCGAGCAGTTCTTC. This sequence encodes CASSRSGASEQFF.

The rearrangement uses TRBV5-1 and TRBJ1-4, with D possibly TRBD1 on 5 matching bases. V shed 4 bases and J shed 3 bases, with 16 bases lying between them. The CDR3 spans 16 residues. The germline CDR1 and CDR2 sequences are SGHRS and YFSETQ. The DNA for the CDR3 is TGCGCCAGCAGCGTTGAAGGGGCGATACCTAATGAAAAACTGTTTTTT. The encoded protein is CASSVEGAIPNEKLFF.

This sequence joins TRBV7-8 and TRBJ1-2; D is possibly TRBD1 (5 bases). Trimming pared 5 bases from V and 4 bases from J, leaving 17 bases between. Germline V gene sequence: CDR1 SGHVS, CDR2 FQNEAQ. The CDR3 has 15 amino acids. CDR3 region: CASSPTGLPPYGYTF. CDR3 DNA sequence: TGTGCCAGCAGCCCCACGGGACTGCCACCCTATGGCTACACCTTC.

The chain has TRBV27 and TRBJ1-4, with D perhaps TRBD1 (6 bases). This CDR3 is built from 19 residues. V lost 0 bases to trimming and J lost 8 bases, with 25 bases between them. Germline V CDR1 and CDR2: MNHEY, SMNVEV (reference sequence). In nucleotides, the CDR3 is TGTGCCAGCAGTTTATCAGCCCACAGGGCGGGGGCTCGCGAGGAAAAACTGTTTTTT. It is translated as CASSLSAHRAGAREEKLFF.

This clone was counted a few times. V usage is TRBV19 and J usage is TRBJ1-1; TRBD1 agrees at 7 bases. V was clipped by 6 bases and J by 1 base; unmatched bases: 11. The CDR3 length is 16 residues. In germline, CDR1 is LNHDA, CDR2 SQIVND (reference sequence). The CDR3 reads CASRFQRTGANTEAFF. The DNA of the CDR3 is TGTGCCAGTAGGTTCCAACGGACAGGAGCGAACACTGAAGCTTTCTTT.

CDR3 nucleotides: TGCGCCAGCAGTGAATACTACAATGAGCAGTTCTTC. Translating it yields CASSEYYNEQFF. V and J are TRBV10-2 and TRBJ2-1; the D is unclear. The CDR3 loop spans 12 amino acids. CDR1 is WSHSY, CDR2 SAAADI, per germline. Trimming removed 3 bases at V and 3 bases at J, with 3 bases between.

The rearrangement links TRBV6-5 to TRBJ2-7; the match to TRBD1 covers 7 bases. Trimming took 4 bases from V and 0 from J; bases not matched to a gene: 3. This CDR3 has 14 residues. CDR1 MNHEY and CDR2 SVGAGI come from the germline V gene. The DNA for the CDR3 is TGTGCCAGCAGTTTCCGGGACAGCTCCTACGAGCAGTACTTC. It yields the protein CASSFRDSSYEQYF.

The chain carries TRBV24-1 and TRBJ2-3; 9 bases match TRBD2. J gave up 3 bases and V 9 bases, and 9 bases lay outside the gene matches. Per germline, CDR1 KGHDR and CDR2 SFDVKD. CDR3 size: 15 residues. The CDR3 DNA follows: TGTGCCACCTCCCCTACTAGCGGGCGAACAGATACGCAGTATTTT. Protein: CATSPTSGRTDTQYF.

This clone was seen once. V gene TRBV29-1 combines with J gene TRBJ1-1; D is ambiguous. The CDR3 totals 12 residues. CDR1 SQVTM and CDR2 ANQGSEA come from the germline V gene. V lost 2 bases and J lost 1, with 5 bases in between. This chain's CDR3 is CSVEWANTEAFF. The CDR3 DNA reads as TGCAGCGTTGAATGGGCGAACACTGAAGCTTTCTTT.

The rearrangement links TRBV6-5 to TRBJ1-5, with no clear D. Germline CDR1 and CDR2: MNHEY and SVGAGI. This CDR3 has 15 amino acids. V lost 1 base and J lost 4, with 11 bases in between. Here the CDR3 DNA reads TGTGCCAGCAGTTACTTTTCAGGAAGGAATCAGCCCCAGCATTTT. Protein: CASSYFSGRNQPQHF.